This TCR beta chain was retrieved from a study of beta chain features in type 1 diabetes (dated by TCRdb to the late 2010s). At the level of the whole study: No differences in mean age, gender distribution, total cell number or subset yield were found between patients and healthy donors. In the study, recently diagnosed type 1 diabetes patients and matched healthy donors were compared on the TCRB repertoires of their sorted circulating CD4+ T cell subsets. Naive and central memory subsets were obtained from all 30 or so donors, but regulatory and stem cell-like memory subsets were isolated from only 8 patients and about eight healthy donors. A total of under 140,000,000 sorted cells were examined across all samples, and the number of cells per subset was strongly correlated with RNA yield.

Trimming removed 6 bases from V and 5 bases from J, leaving 19 bases between the germline ends. Via the germline V gene, CDR1 is MNHEY and CDR2 SVGAGI. Including the terminal cysteine and phenylalanine, the CDR3 comprises 15 residues. The kept DNA is CDR3 alone, 45 bases in frame from the first base. All of the isolated RNA was reverse transcribed with the High Capacity cDNA Reverse Transcription Kit, so expressed TCRB transcripts were sequenced. Naive, central memory and regulatory T cell samples underwent deep immunoSEQ sequencing, averaging about 3.3 million total reads per sample. After sorted cells were lysed in RLT buffer, RNA was extracted with DNase-treated RNeasy Micro or Mini kits, with the choice depending on cell number. To prevent cross-contamination, every cell subset was processed on its own, while patient and healthy donor samples were processed together. Using the immunoSEQ multiplex PCR, TCRB sequences were amplified from cDNA into 87-bp fragments spanning the CDR3 region. Amplicons were sequenced on the Illumina HiSeq platform. The study's own analysis went as follows. Synthetic template baselines were used to correct PCR bias computationally, reads within Hamming distance 2 were collapsed together, and singletons that could not be merged were discarded. Reads were aligned to IMGT to assign V, D and J genes, CDR3 length, and insertions or deletions at six rearrangement sites. Within each subset, clonotype counts were normalized to sorted cell number, after which true diversity and Gini coefficients were computed with the tcR R package. Repertoire sharing was quantified using the overlap coefficient calculated on TCRB nucleotide sequences. Sourced from immuneACCESS, this table was stored by TCRdb with only in-frame sequences that have V and J called. A share of the clones is absent; for the studies checked, an unresolved V gene accounts for under half, and the remainder has no known explanation. V, J and clone size reflect that table, while D and trimming were determined from the DNA. Here the sample has around 170,000 clones; 7.5% to 10% occur a single time. The top ten clonotypes cover approximately 2.3% of the sample.

This clone appeared a few times. It has no known antigen specificity. No base quality values were provided; no much bigger clone lies one nucleotide off. Beyond this particular receptor, the publication reports: In all four CD4+ subsets, TCRB CDR3 length was moderately but significantly shorter in type 1 diabetes patients. The naive, central memory and regulatory TCRB repertoires appeared to resemble one another more closely among patients than among healthy donors. Because cDNA rather than genomic DNA was sequenced, highly expressing activated cells could have been over-represented, although no difference in activation and CD3 levels was found between groups. Shorter templates might have been favored by PCR, but patient and control samples were amplified and corrected together, so both groups would have been affected equally by any skew. Fewer insertions and more nucleotide deletions at VDJ recombination sites were observed in patients with type 1 diabetes, implying thymic rearrangement abnormalities. Because the HLA sub-analyses included only small numbers of individuals, any influence of HLA type on TCRB rearrangement was left unresolved.

From each donor, a single peripheral blood sample of about 100 mL on average was drawn into heparinised tubes. A BD FACSAria II was used to sort naive, central memory, regulatory and stem cell-like memory CD4+ T cells with a panel that included CD45RO, CCR7, CD25, CD127, CD95 and CD27. A purity above 95% was achieved for all sorted populations. PBMCs were isolated immediately by Lymphoprep density gradient centrifugation and stained directly without culture. So that batch effects would be minimized, each experiment stained and sorted samples in pairs, pairing one healthy donor with one patient. This receptor was identified in a woman between 18 and 30 years old in good health. The chain is made from TRBV6-5 and TRBJ2-5; TRBD2 is a weak D gene call, 6 bases matching. Sequencing input: central memory CD4+ T cells from blood. The DNA sequence follows: TGTGCCAGCAGAAGGGGTAGCGGCCAGCGGGAGACCCAGTACTTC. The resulting protein is CASRRGSGQRETQYF.